Following are 25 T cell receptor beta chains from one sample sequenced in a study of T cell changes during pregnancy in multiple sclerosis. Here immunoSEQ multiplex PCR was the method, and the copy in TCRdb shows in-frame clones only, minus some. In the table there are around 40,000 clones, approximately 90% of which are singletons. Here the sequenced sample was CD4+ T cells from peripheral blood mononuclear cells, taken in the first trimester of pregnancy. The receptors derive from a female donor in good health, enrolled as a control in a pregnancy study.

This clone was seen a few times. The chain joins TRBV19 to TRBJ1-5; perhaps TRBD1 as D (6 bases). Germline V gene lookup returns CDR1 LNHDA and CDR2 SQIVND (reference sequence). V was clipped by 4 bases and J by 0 bases, with 19 bases between them. The CDR3 is made up of 18 amino acids. As DNA, the CDR3 is TGTGCCAGTAGTAAGGCCCCGATACAGGGCTATAGCAATCAGCCCCAGCATTTT. Protein sequence: CASSKAPIQGYSNQPQHF.

The sample holds one count of this clone. J is TRBJ2-3 and V is TRBV10-3; 7 positions match TRBD2. The CDR3 is made up of 15 amino acids. Trimming cost V 0 bases and J 6 bases; bases outside gene matches: 6. Germline CDR1 ENHRY, CDR2 SYGVKD. The CDR3 here is CAISESEGLRDTQYF. The CDR3 nucleotides are TGTGCCATCAGTGAGTCGGAGGGACTACGGGATACGCAGTATTTT.

This clone has a single count. The V call is TRBV28, the J call TRBJ2-7, with D perhaps matching TRBD2 (7 bases). Germline CDR1 and CDR2: MDHEN and SYDVKM. The V end was cut by 10 bases, the J end by 0 bases, with 19 bases between. The CDR3 is 15 amino acids. CDR3 amino acids: CATRGGGLSSYEQYF. As DNA, the CDR3 is TGTGCCACCAGGGGAGGGGGTTTGAGCTCCTACGAGCAGTACTTC.

The V gene is TRBV11-2, the J gene TRBJ1-6; possible D gene TRBD1, 6 bases. This CDR3 has 14 amino acids. The germline CDR1 and CDR2 sequences are SGHAT and FQNNGV. Trimming stripped 3 bases from V and 5 bases from J, with 8 bases between. The CDR3 bases are TGTGCCAGCAGCTTTGGGGGCAATAATTCACCCCTCCACTTT. Protein: CASSFGGNNSPLHF.

The chain employs TRBV7-9 and TRBJ2-1; the D gene is possibly TRBD2 (7 bases). The CDR3 runs 18 residues. Germline V lookup: CDR1 SEHNR, CDR2 FQNEAQ (reference sequence). The V end lost 8 bases, the J end lost 3 bases, and 26 bases lay between the germline ends. CDR3 coding DNA: TGTGCCAGCGTTTCGGATAGGCCCCTGAGGGGGGGCTACAATGAGCAGTTCTTC. It codes for CASVSDRPLRGGYNEQFF.

The gene calls are TRBV7-9 and TRBJ2-1, with TRBD1 matching over 7 bases. V shed 0 bases, J shed 2 bases, and the junction held 4 bases outside the gene matches. The germline CDR1 and CDR2 sequences are SEHNR and FQNEAQ (reference sequence). CDR3 length: 16 residues. DNA for the CDR3: TGTGCCAGCAGCTTAGCAGACAGGGCGCCCTACAATGAGCAGTTCTTC. The encoded protein is CASSLADRAPYNEQFF.

V usage is TRBV19 and J usage is TRBJ2-7; D remains unclear. Trimming stripped 1 base from V and 3 bases from J, with 10 bases between. Germline lookup yields CDR1 LNHDA and CDR2 SQIVND (reference sequence). The CDR3 has 14 amino acids. DNA of the CDR3: TGTGCCAGTAGTATAGGCAGGATAGGCTACGAGCAGTACTTC. It codes for CASSIGRIGYEQYF.

J is TRBJ1-2 and V is TRBV5-1; unclear D gene. V lost 3 bases and J 4 bases, leaving 10 bases between the germline ends. Germline V CDR1 and CDR2: SGHRS, YFSETQ. CDR3 length equals 13 residues. CDR3 sequence reads: CASSSEGGYGYTF. The CDR3 DNA is TGCGCCAGCAGCTCCGAAGGAGGCTATGGCTACACCTTC.

This chain's CDR3 is CASRALAGGHNEQFF. In DNA, the CDR3 is TGTGCCAGCAGGGCACTAGCGGGGGGGCACAATGAGCAGTTCTTC. The V gene is TRBV7-6, the J gene TRBJ2-1; TRBD2 aligns across 13 bases. CDR3 length: 15 residues. Germline CDR1 SGHVS, CDR2 FNYEAQ. V trimming: 6 bases; J trimming: 5 bases; junction bases outside the gene matches: 4.

The chain is built from TRBV5-1 and TRBJ2-7, with 8 bases matching TRBD2. Germline V lookup: CDR1 SGHRS, CDR2 YFSETQ. V dropped 0 bases and J dropped 0; count of bases not matched to a gene: 2. This CDR3 spans 15 amino acids. CDR3: CASSLGGGSSYEQYF. CDR3 bases: TGCGCCAGCAGCTTGGGCGGGGGGAGCTCCTACGAGCAGTACTTC.

The chain employs TRBV19 and TRBJ1-2, with D possibly matching TRBD1 (6 bases). V gave up 9 bases and J gave up 3 bases, with 11 bases separating them. Germline V gene sequence: CDR1 LNHDA, CDR2 SQIVND (reference sequence). CDR3 length: 12 amino acids. CDR3 sequence: CARQGTDYGYTF. DNA for the CDR3: TGTGCCAGGCAGGGGACCGACTATGGCTACACCTTC. Together with reference TRBV19 and TRBJ1-2, the CDR3 gives the full variable domain: DGGITQSPKYLFRKEGQNVTLSCEQNLNHDAMYWYRQDPGQGLRLIYYSQIVNDFQKGDIAEGYSVSREKKESFPLTVTSAQKNPTAFYLCARQGTDYGYTFGSGTRLTVV.

The rearrangement uses TRBV30 and TRBJ1-2; D uncertain. CDR3 size: 11 residues. Trimming left V 2 bases short and J 8 bases short, with 9 bases between. The germline CDR1 and CDR2 sequences are GTSNPN and SVGIG (reference sequence). The CDR3 region has the DNA TGTGCCTGGAGTTCCGGGTGGGGCTACACCTTC. This codes for CAWSSGWGYTF. The whole variable domain, filled in from reference TRBV30 and TRBJ1-2, reads SQTIHQWPATLVQPVGSPLSLECTVEGTSNPNLYWYRQAAGRGLQLLFYSVGIGQISSEVPQNLSASRPQDRQFILSSKKLLLSDSGFYLCAWSSGWGYTFGSGTRLTVV.

The chain carries TRBV5-1 and TRBJ2-7; the match to TRBD1 covers 7 bases. The CDR3 runs 14 residues. V lost 0 bases, J lost 2 bases, and 2 bases stayed unmatched. The V gene's germline CDR1 is SGHRS and CDR2 YFSETQ. Here the CDR3 DNA reads TGCGCCAGCAGCTTGGCTGGGACAGCCTACGAGCAGTACTTC. Its protein product is CASSLAGTAYEQYF. Together with reference TRBV5-1 and TRBJ2-7, the CDR3 gives the full variable domain: KAGVTQTPRYLIKTRGQQVTLSCSPISGHRSVSWYQQTPGQGLQFLFEYFSETQRNKGNFPGRFSGRQFSNSRSEMNVSTLELGDSALYLCASSLAGTAYEQYFGPGTRLTVT.

CDR3 sequence (DNA): TGTGCCAGCAGTTCCCGTAGCGAGCAGTACTTC. This translates into CASSSRSEQYF. V gene TRBV28 combines with J gene TRBJ2-7; D ambiguous. CDR3 length: 11 residues. Deletions cut 4 bases from V and 6 bases from J, with 7 bases between. Germline loops: CDR1 MDHEN, CDR2 SYDVKM.

The rearrangement joins TRBV7-3 to TRBJ2-2; 9 nucleotides agree with TRBD2. The CDR3 consists of 15 residues. The V gene's germline CDR1 is SGHTA and CDR2 FQGTGA. V shed 5 bases, J shed 4 bases, and the junction held 5 bases outside the gene matches. The CDR3 coding sequence is TGTGCCAGCAGCCTCGGGACTAGCCCCACCGGGGAGCTGTTTTTT. This gives the protein CASSLGTSPTGELFF.

The V gene is TRBV19, the J gene TRBJ1-3; D is unresolved. This CDR3 comprises 14 residues. Germline V gene sequence: CDR1 LNHDA, CDR2 SQIVND (reference sequence). V was trimmed by 8 bases and J by 1 base, leaving 12 bases between them. The CDR3 DNA is TGTGCCAGTGGAGCCCCGGGGTCTGGAAACACCATATATTTT. This sequence encodes CASGAPGSGNTIYF. Based on the CDR3 plus reference TRBV19 and TRBJ1-3, the full variable domain is DGGITQSPKYLFRKEGQNVTLSCEQNLNHDAMYWYRQDPGQGLRLIYYSQIVNDFQKGDIAEGYSVSREKKESFPLTVTSAQKNPTAFYLCASGAPGSGNTIYFGEGSWLTVV.

V gene TRBV7-2 combines with J gene TRBJ1-5, with 7 bases identical to TRBD1. V was clipped by 5 bases and J by 4 bases; unmatched bases: 5. This CDR3 has 14 amino acids. The germline CDR1 and CDR2 sequences are SGHTA and FQGNSA. This CDR3 is CASSATGLNQPQHF. The CDR3 nucleotides read TGTGCCAGCAGCGCGACAGGGTTAAATCAGCCCCAGCATTTT.

The chain is built from TRBV25-1 and TRBJ1-1; D uncertain. The V and J ends lost 3 bases and 1 base respectively, with 9 bases between them. This CDR3 has 14 residues. Germline lookup yields CDR1 MGHDK and CDR2 SYGVNS. The CDR3 loop reads CASSDSGRNTEAFF. CDR3 in DNA: TGTGCCAGCAGTGATAGCGGACGGAACACTGAAGCTTTCTTT.

This chain connects TRBV5-5 to TRBJ2-3; 7 nucleotides align to TRBD1. V gave up 6 bases and J gave up 2 bases; unmatched junction bases: 9. This CDR3 has 15 residues. Germline CDR1 SGHKS, CDR2 YYEKEE (reference sequence). The CDR3 protein is CASTLGDRATDTQYF. The CDR3 region has the DNA TGTGCCAGCACCCTGGGGGACAGAGCCACAGATACGCAGTATTTT.

CDR3 amino acids: CASSQADGGGGYTF. The DNA for the CDR3 is TGCGCCAGCAGCCAGGCTGACGGGGGTGGTGGCTACACCTTC. The gene calls are TRBV4-3 and TRBJ1-2, with D tentatively TRBD1 (5 bases). V lost 3 bases, J lost 7 bases, and 15 bases lay in between. This CDR3 region has 14 residues. CDR1 is LGHNA, CDR2 YSLEER, per germline.

This chain uses TRBV11-2 with TRBJ1-2, with D unresolved. V shed 5 bases and J shed 4 bases, with 14 bases lying between them. This CDR3 comprises 14 residues. Germline V gene lookup returns CDR1 SGHAT and CDR2 FQNNGV. The CDR3: CASSPLREFYGYTF. The CDR3 DNA reads as TGTGCCAGCAGCCCCCTGCGGGAGTTCTATGGCTACACCTTC.

The V and J genes are TRBV4-3 and TRBJ2-1, with 11 bases lining up with TRBD1. This CDR3 has 16 residues. CDR1 LGHNA and CDR2 YSLEER come from the germline V gene. V was pared by 4 bases and J by 8 bases, with 10 bases of the junction left unmatched. Here the CDR3 DNA reads TGCGCCAGCAGCCGCCTGGGGACAGGGGGATCAGATGAGCAGTTCTTC. Translated, it gives CASSRLGTGGSDEQFF.

The chain couples TRBV10-3 to TRBJ1-2, with D unresolved. Looked up from germline, CDR1 is ENHRY and CDR2 is SYGVKD. Trimming left V 6 bases short and J 0 bases short, with 8 bases between. CDR3 size: 13 residues. CDR3 coding DNA: TGTGCCATCAGCTATTTTACTAACTATGGCTACACCTTC. Translating gives CAISYFTNYGYTF.

The gene calls are TRBV5-6 and TRBJ1-2, with TRBD1 identical over 8 bases. The ends lost 4 bases at V and 4 bases at J; junction bases unmatched: 12. Germline CDR1 reads SGHDT; CDR2 reads YYEEEE. The CDR3 has 16 amino acids. The CDR3: CASSAWTGTGLYGYTF. The DNA for the CDR3 is TGTGCCAGCAGCGCGTGGACCGGGACAGGCCTCTATGGCTACACCTTC.

The CDR3 DNA is TGTGCCAGTAGTATAGTAGTCGGAGTAGCCAAAAACATTCAGTACTTC. Translated: CASSIVVGVAKNIQYF. V is TRBV19 and J is TRBJ2-4; D not resolved. CDR3 length equals 16 residues. Germline CDR1 reads LNHDA; CDR2 reads SQIVND (reference sequence). The V end was cut by 1 base, the J end by 0 bases, with 10 bases between. The variable domain in full, completed from reference TRBV19 and TRBJ2-4, reads DGGITQSPKYLFRKEGQNVTLSCEQNLNHDAMYWYRQDPGQGLRLIYYSQIVNDFQKGDIAEGYSVSREKKESFPLTVTSAQKNPTAFYLCASSIVVGVAKNIQYFGAGTRLSVL.